This T cell receptor (beta chain) was observed in a study of T cell repertoires in cytomegalovirus infection. In the study overall: Public TCR beta signatures were indicative of both CMV infection and a matching HLA type.

Only a few counts were recorded for this clonotype. The target antigen is unknown. TCRdb fed the reads into MiXCR, producing one record per CDR3 protein. The sample consists of approximately 500,000 distinct CDR3 sequences, 30% to 40% of them appearing once. Germline V gives CDR1 KGHDR, CDR2 SFDVKD. With 8 bases clipped from V and 3 bases from J, the junction kept 5 bases outside the gene matches. This CDR3 comprises 14 residues. Study results and caveats: Of the TCR beta families, the public ones yielded a cumulative frequency that identified carriers of CMV plus the relevant HLA.

The receptor comes from a human donor in good health (CMV status not recorded). Some clones in this sample may be carry-over from other donors' samples. J is TRBJ2-1 and V is TRBV24-1; 8 bases agree with TRBD1. The specimen comprised cultured PBMCs, sampled from culture after CMV antigen stimulation. The chain's CDR3 is CATNRGQGYNEQFF. CDR3 bases: TGTGCCACCAACAGAGGACAGGGCTACAATGAGCAGTTCTTC.